This T cell receptor (beta chain) was obtained from a study of blood T cells in healthy people across ages. About the study: The template switching approach captured approximately one barcoded beta molecule for every two T cells.

The authors isolated at least 7 million PBMCs per sample. Trimming cost V 10 bases and J 2 bases; bases outside gene matches: 12. CDR3 length: 17 amino acids. For the second PCR, which ran for roughly 6 to 11 cycles, a sample-barcoded 5' primer and a J-beta primer mix were used. Every molecule of cDNA carried a tag from a template-switch adaptor with 12 random nucleotides. TCRdb reprocessed the 5' RACE reads via MiXCR and lists one record per CDR3 protein. The sample holds about a million distinct CDR3 sequences, just over 50% seen once. This chain uses TRBV12-3 or TRBV12-4 with TRBJ2-6; 9 nucleotides match TRBD1. Sequencing was done on a sample of blood. The receptor was derived from a woman between 55 and 75 years old in good health. The CDR3 sequence is CAISGGQGRPGANVLTF. The CDR3 region has the DNA TGTGCCATCTCGGGGGGACAGGGACGACCTGGGGCCAACGTCCTGACTTTC.